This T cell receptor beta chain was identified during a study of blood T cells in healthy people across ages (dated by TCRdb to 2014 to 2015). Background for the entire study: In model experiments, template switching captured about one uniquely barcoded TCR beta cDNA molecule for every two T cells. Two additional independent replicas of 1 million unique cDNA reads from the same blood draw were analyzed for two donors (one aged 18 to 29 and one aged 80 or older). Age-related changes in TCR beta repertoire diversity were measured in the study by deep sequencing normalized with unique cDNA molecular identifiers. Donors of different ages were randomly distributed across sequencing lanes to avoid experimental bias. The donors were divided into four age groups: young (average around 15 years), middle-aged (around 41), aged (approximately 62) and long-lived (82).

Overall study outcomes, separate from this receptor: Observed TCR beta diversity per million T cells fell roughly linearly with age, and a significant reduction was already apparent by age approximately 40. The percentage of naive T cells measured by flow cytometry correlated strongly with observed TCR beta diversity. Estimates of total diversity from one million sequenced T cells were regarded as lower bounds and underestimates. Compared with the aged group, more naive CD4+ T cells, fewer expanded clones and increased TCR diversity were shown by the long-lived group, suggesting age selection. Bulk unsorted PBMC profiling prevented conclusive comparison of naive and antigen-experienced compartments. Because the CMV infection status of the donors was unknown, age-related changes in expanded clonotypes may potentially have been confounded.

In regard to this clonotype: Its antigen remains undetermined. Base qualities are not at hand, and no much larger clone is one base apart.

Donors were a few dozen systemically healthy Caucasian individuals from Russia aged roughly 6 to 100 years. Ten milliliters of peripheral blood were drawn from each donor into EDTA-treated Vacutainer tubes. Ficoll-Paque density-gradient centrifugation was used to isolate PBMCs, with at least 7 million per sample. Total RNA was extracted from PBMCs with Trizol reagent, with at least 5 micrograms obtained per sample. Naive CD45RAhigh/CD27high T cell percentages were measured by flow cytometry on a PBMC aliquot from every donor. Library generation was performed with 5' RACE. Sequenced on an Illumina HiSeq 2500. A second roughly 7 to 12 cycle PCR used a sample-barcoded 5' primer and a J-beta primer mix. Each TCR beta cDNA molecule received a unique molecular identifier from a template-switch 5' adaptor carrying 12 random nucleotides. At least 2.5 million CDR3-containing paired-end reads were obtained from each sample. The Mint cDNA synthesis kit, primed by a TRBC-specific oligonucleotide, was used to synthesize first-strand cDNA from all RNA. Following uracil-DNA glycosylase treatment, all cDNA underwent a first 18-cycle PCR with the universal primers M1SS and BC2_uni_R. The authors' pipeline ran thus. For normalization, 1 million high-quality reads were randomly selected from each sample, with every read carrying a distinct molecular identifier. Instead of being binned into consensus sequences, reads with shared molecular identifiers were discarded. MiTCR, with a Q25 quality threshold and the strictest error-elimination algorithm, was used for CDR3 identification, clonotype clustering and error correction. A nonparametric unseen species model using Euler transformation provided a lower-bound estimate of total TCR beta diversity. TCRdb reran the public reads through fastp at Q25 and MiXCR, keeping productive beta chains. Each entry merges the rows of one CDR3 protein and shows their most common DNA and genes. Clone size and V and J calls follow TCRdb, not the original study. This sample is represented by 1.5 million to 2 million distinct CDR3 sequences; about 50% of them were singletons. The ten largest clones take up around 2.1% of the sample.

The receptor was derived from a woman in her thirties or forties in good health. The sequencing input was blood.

The DNA sequence reads TGCGCCAGCAGCCAAGATTCAGGGACAGGGTGGGACTATGGCTACACCTTC. Translation gives CASSQDSGTGWDYGYTF. This chain is built from TRBV4-3 and TRBJ1-2, with TRBD1 identical over 9 junction bases. CDR1 and CDR2 (LGHNA, YSLEER) derive from the germline V gene. The CDR3, cysteine through phenylalanine, is 17 amino acids long. The sequence is cut down to CDR3 DNA, 51 bases in frame from base 1. Here V drops 0 bases and J drops 3 bases, and the junction holds 8 bases not matched to any gene.